This T cell receptor beta chain was captured by sequencing in a study of T-cell reconstitution after alpha-beta-depleted transplantation in children. The study, taken as a whole, reports: Several hundred expanded graft clones reportedly gave rise to the alpha-beta T cells present about two months after transplant. At one year after transplant, newly produced T cells mostly accounted for T-cell counts and diversity.

The authors prepared the TCRbeta library with unique molecular identifiers. One entry per CDR3 protein results from TCRdb running MiXCR on the PCR reads. The profile shows approximately 190,000 distinct CDR3 sequences, 6.3% of them singletons. The sample holds many counts of this clonotype. Its specificity is unknown. The V and J ends lost 1 base and 3 bases respectively, with 10 bases between them. Germline V CDR1 and CDR2: DFQATT, SNEGSKA (reference sequence). The CDR3 consists of 13 residues. This TCR was sampled from a girl under three years old with combined immunodeficiency, due to receive a stem cell transplant. Sequenced material: PBMCs, taken before TCRalphabeta/CD19-depleted stem cell transplant. J is TRBJ2-7 and V is TRBV20-1; D is unresolved. CDR3 residues: CSARGPTNYEQYF. Here the CDR3 DNA reads TGCAGTGCTAGAGGGCCGACCAACTACGAGCAGTACTTC.